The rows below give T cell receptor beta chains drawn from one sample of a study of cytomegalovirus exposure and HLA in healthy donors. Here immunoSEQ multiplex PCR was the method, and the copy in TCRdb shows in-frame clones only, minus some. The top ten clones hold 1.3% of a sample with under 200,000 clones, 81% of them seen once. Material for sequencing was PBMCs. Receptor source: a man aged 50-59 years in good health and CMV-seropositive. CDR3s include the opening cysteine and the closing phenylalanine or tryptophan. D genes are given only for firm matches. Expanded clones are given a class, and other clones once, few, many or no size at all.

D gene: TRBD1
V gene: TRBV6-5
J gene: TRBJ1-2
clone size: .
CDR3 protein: CASTQGGPNYGYTF
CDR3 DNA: TGTGCCAGCACCCAGGGGGGCCCTAACTATGGCTACACCTTC

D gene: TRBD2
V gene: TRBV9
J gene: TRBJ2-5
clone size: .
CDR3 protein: CASSVLGTSGVETQYF
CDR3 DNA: TGTGCCAGCAGCGTATTGGGGACTAGCGGGGTAGAGACCCAGTACTTC

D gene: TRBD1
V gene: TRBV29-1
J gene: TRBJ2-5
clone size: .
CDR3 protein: CSVGQGTETQYF
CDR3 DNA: TGCAGCGTAGGACAGGGAACCGAGACCCAGTACTTC

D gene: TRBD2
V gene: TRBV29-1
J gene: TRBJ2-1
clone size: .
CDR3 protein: CSVDPHSTSGDAYNEQFF
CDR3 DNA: TGCAGCGTTGACCCCCACTCGACTAGCGGGGATGCCTACAATGAGCAGTTCTTC

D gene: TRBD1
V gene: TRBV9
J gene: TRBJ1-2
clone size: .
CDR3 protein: CASSARTGSLTNYGYTF
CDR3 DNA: TGTGCCAGCAGCGCGAGGACAGGGTCGCTAACTAACTATGGCTACACCTTC

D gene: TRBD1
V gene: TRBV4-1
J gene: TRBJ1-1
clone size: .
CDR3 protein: CASSQRTGTNTEAFF
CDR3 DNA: TGCGCCAGCAGCCAAAGGACAGGGACCAACACTGAAGCTTTCTTT

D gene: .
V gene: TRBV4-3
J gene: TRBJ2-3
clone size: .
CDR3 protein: CASSQVSGGVTDTQYF
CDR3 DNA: TGCGCCAGCAGCCAAGTTTCGGGCGGGGTCACAGATACGCAGTATTTT

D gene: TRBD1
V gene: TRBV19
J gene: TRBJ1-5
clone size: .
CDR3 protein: CASGQGNQPQHF
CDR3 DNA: TGTGCCAGCGGACAGGGCAATCAGCCCCAGCATTTT

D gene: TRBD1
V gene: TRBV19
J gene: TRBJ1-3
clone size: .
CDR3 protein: CASRSGGGGNTIYF
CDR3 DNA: TGTGCCAGTAGATCAGGGGGCGGTGGAAACACCATATATTTT

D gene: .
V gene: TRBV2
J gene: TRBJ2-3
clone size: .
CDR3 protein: CASSPLAADTQYF
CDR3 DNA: TGTGCCAGCAGTCCATTAGCTGCAGATACGCAGTATTTT

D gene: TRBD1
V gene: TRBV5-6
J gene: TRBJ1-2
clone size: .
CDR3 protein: CASSPPDRAGYGYTF
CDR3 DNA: TGTGCCAGCAGCCCTCCGGACAGGGCTGGTTATGGCTACACCTTC

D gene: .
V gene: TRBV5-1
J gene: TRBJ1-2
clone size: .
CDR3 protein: CASSPSGQSNGYTF
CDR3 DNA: TGCGCCAGCAGCCCGTCTGGGCAGTCAAATGGCTACACCTTC

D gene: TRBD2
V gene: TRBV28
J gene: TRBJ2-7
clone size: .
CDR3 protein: CASSFGGSRSYEQYF
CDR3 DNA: TGTGCCAGCAGTTTTGGCGGGAGTCGATCCTACGAGCAGTACTTC

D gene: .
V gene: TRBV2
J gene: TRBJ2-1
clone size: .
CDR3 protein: CASKREGGPNEQFF
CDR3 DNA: TGTGCCAGCAAGAGGGAGGGGGGGCCAAATGAGCAGTTCTTC

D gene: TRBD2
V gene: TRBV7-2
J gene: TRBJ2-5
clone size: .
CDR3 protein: CASSRSGSSGETQYF
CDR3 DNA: TGTGCCAGCAGCCGTAGCGGGAGCTCTGGAGAGACCCAGTACTTC

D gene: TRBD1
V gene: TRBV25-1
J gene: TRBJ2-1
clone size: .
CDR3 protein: CASSPPGTVNNEQFF
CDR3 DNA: TGTGCCAGCAGTCCCCCCGGGACAGTCAACAATGAGCAGTTCTTC

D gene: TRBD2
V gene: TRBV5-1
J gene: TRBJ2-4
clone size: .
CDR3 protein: CASSVGTSGGNIQYF
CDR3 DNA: TGCGCCAGCAGCGTCGGGACTAGCGGGGGAAACATTCAGTACTTC

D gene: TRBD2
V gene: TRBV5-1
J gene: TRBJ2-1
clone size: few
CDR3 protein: CASSLQRGSYNEQFF
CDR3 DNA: TGCGCCAGCAGCTTGCAGCGGGGCTCCTACAATGAGCAGTTCTTC

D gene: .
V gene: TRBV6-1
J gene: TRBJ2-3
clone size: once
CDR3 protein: CASSAPRGAPSTDTQYF
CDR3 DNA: TGTGCCAGCAGTGCCCCCAGGGGGGCCCCTAGCACAGATACGCAGTATTTT

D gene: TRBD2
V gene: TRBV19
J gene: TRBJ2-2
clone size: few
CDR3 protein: CASISGRASGELFF
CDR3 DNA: TGTGCCAGTATAAGCGGGAGGGCCTCCGGGGAGCTGTTTTTT

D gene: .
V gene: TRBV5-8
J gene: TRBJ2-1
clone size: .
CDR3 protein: CASSLAVVDEQFF
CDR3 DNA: TGTGCCAGCAGCTTGGCCGTAGTGGATGAGCAGTTCTTC

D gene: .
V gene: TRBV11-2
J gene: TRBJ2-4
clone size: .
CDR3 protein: CASSPPGQGGNIQYF
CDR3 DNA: TGTGCCAGCAGCCCTCCCGGACAGGGAGGGAACATTCAGTACTTC

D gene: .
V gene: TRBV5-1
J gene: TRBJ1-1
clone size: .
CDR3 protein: CASSRTLNTEAFF
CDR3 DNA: TGCGCCAGCAGCCGCACACTGAACACTGAAGCTTTCTTT

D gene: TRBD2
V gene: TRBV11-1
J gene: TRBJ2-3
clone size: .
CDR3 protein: CASSWTSGVDTQYF
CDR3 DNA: TGTGCCAGCAGCTGGACTAGCGGGGTGGATACGCAGTATTTT

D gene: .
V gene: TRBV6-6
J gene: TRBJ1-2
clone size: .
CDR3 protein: CASKPTRAGSDYGYTF
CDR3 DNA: TGTGCCAGCAAACCCACCAGGGCAGGGTCGGACTATGGCTACACCTTC

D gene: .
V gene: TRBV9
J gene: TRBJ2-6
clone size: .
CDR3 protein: CASSAPKGGYGANVLTF
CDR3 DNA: TGTGCCAGCAGCGCTCCCAAAGGAGGGTATGGGGCCAACGTCCTGACTTTC

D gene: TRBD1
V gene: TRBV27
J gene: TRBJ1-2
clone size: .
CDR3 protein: CASSDPGQGNYGYTF
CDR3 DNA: TGTGCCAGCAGTGACCCGGGACAGGGCAACTATGGCTACACCTTC

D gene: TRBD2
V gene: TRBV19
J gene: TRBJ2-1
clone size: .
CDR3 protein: CASSSSGRLNEQFF
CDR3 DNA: TGTGCCAGTAGTTCTAGCGGGAGGCTCAATGAGCAGTTCTTC

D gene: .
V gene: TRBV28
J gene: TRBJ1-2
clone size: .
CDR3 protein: CASSTWTLANYGYTF
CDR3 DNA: TGTGCCAGCAGTACCTGGACATTAGCTAACTATGGCTACACCTTC

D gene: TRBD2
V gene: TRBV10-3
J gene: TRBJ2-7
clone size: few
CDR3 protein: CAISERPLAGGAQSYEQYF
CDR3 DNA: TGTGCCATCAGTGAGAGACCCCTAGCGGGGGGCGCACAATCCTACGAGCAGTACTTC

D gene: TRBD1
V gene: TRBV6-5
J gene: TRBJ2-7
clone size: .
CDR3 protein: CATHRTGGYEQYF
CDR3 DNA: TGTGCCACCCATCGTACAGGGGGATACGAGCAGTACTTC

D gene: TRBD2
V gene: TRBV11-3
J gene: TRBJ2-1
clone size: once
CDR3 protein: CASSLRAGVTNEQFF
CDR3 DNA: TGTGCCAGCAGCTTACGAGCGGGGGTTACAAATGAGCAGTTCTTC

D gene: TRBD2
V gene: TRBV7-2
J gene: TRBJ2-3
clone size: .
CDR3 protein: CASSLFGAGEDTQYF
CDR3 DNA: TGTGCCAGCAGCTTATTCGGCGCGGGAGAAGATACGCAGTATTTT

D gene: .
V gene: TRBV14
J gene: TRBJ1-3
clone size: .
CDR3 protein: CASSRQDVTSGGSGNTIYF
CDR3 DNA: TGTGCCAGCAGCCGTCAGGACGTAACCTCGGGGGGCTCTGGAAACACCATATATTTT

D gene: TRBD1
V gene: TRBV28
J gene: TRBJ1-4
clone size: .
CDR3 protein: CASSLQGQGGEKLFF
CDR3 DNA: TGTGCCAGCAGTTTACAGGGACAGGGCGGTGAAAAACTGTTTTTT

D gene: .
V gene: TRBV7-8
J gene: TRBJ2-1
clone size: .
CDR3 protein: CASSYTPSSYNEQFF
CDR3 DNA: TGTGCCAGCAGCTATACACCTAGCTCCTACAATGAGCAGTTCTTC

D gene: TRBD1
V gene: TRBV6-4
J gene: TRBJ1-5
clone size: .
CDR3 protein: CASSAGTGEHQPQHF
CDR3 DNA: TGTGCCAGCAGTGCCGGGACAGGGGAGCATCAGCCCCAGCATTTT

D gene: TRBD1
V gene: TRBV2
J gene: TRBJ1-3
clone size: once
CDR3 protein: CASSERTGAGNTIYF
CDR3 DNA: TGTGCCAGCAGTGAAAGGACAGGGGCCGGAAACACCATATATTTT

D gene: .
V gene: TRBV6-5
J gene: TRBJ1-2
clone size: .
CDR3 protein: CASSFGEAGYTF
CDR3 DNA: TGTGCCAGCAGTTTTGGGGAGGCGGGCTACACCTTC

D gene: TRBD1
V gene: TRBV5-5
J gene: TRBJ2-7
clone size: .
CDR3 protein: CASRPTGQGYEQYF
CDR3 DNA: TGTGCCAGCAGGCCGACGGGACAGGGATACGAGCAGTACTTC

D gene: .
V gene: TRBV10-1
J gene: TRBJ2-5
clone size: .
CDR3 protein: CASSVGANQETQYF
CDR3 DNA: TGCGCCAGCAGTGTTGGGGCAAACCAAGAGACCCAGTACTTC

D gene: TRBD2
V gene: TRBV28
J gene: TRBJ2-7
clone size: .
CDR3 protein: CASGRGGLREQYF
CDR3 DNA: TGTGCCAGCGGTAGGGGAGGGTTAAGAGAGCAGTACTTC

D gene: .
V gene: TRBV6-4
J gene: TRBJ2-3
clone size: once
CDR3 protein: CASSPEGGTDTQYF
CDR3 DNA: TGTGCCAGCAGTCCCGAGGGAGGCACAGATACGCAGTATTTT

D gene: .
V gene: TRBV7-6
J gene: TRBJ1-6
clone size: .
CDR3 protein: CASSPGGTPLHF
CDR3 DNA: TGTGCCAGCAGCCCAGGAGGGACCCCCCTCCACTTT

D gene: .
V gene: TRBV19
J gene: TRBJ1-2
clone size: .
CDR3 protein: CASLQYPGAYGYTF
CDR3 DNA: TGTGCCAGTCTGCAATACCCTGGGGCCTATGGCTACACCTTC

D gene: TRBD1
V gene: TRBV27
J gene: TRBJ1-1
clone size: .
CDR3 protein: CASSDQQGIGTEAFF
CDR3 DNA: TGTGCCAGCAGTGATCAACAGGGGATTGGCACTGAAGCTTTCTTT

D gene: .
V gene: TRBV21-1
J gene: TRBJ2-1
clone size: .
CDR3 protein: CASSNSREMNNEQFF
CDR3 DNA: TGTGCCAGCAGCAACAGCAGGGAAATGAACAATGAGCAGTTCTTC

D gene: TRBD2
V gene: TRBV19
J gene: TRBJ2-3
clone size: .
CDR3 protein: CASSIAAGGADTQYF
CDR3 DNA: TGTGCCAGTAGTATAGCCGCGGGAGGTGCAGATACGCAGTATTTT

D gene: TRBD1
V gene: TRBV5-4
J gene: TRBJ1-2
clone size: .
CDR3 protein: CASSFGQGYGYTF
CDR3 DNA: TGTGCCAGCAGTTTTGGACAGGGCTATGGCTACACCTTC

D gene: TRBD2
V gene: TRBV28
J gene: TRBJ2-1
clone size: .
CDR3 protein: CASSFPLTSGRNNEQFF
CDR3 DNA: TGTGCCAGCAGTTTCCCTCTTACTAGCGGGAGGAATAATGAGCAGTTCTTC

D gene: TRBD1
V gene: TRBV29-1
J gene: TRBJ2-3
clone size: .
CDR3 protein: CSVVGQGGPTDTQYF
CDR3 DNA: TGCAGCGTTGTGGGACAGGGAGGACCCACAGATACGCAGTATTTT

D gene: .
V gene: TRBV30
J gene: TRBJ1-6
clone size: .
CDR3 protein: CAWSVPGRDSPLHF
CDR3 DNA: TGTGCCTGGAGTGTACCCGGGAGGGATTCACCCCTCCACTTT

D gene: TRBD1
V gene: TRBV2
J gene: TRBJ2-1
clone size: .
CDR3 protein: CASSTGSNGRIF
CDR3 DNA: TGTGCCAGCTCGACAGGGTCTAACGGTAGGATCTTC

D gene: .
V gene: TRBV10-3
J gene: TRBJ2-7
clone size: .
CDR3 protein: CAISGQGPRTYEQYF
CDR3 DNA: TGTGCCATCAGTGGTCAGGGGCCCAGGACCTACGAGCAGTACTTC

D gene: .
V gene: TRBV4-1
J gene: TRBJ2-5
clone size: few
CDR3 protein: CASSPSLAGETQYF
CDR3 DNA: TGCGCCAGCAGCCCATCACTCGCCGGGGAGACCCAGTACTTC